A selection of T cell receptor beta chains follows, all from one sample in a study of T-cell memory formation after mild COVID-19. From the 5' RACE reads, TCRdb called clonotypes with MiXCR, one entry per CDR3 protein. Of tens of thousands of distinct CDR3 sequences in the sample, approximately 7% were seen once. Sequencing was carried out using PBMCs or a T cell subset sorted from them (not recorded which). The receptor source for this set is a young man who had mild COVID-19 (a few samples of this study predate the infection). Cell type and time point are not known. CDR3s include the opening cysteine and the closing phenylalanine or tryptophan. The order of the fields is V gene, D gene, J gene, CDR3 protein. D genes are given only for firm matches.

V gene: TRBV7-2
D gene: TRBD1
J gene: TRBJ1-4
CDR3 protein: CASSSPGQGAREKLFF

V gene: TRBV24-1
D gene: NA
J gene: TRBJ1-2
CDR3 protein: CATSGHLQDYGYTF

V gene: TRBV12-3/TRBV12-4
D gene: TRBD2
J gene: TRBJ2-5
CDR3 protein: CASSTTSGGKKETQYF

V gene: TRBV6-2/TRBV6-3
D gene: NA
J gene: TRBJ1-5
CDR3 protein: CARHDRTSNQPQHF

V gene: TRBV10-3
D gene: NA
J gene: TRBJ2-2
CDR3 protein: CAISDRDTKNTGELFF

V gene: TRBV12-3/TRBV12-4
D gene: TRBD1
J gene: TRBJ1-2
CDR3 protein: CASRRTGEYGYTF

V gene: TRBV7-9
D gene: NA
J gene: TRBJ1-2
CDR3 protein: CASSLVEGYGYTF

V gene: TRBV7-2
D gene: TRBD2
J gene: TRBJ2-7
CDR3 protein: CASSYKGLAGHEQYF

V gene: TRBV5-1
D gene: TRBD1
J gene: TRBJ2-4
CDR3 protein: CASSLGRGTSQDIQYF

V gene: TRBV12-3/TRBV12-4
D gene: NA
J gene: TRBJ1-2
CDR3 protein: CASSPAGGYGYTF

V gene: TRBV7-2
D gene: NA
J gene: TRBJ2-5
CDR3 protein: CASSSGVPYETQYF

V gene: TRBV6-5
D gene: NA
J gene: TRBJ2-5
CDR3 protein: CASSYFPPRGETQYF

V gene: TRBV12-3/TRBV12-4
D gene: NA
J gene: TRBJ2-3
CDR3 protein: CASSRTVREDTQYF

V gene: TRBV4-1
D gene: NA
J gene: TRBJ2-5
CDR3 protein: CASSQGLLGETQYF

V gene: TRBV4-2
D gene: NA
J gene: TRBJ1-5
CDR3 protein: CASSQGVTVGPQHF

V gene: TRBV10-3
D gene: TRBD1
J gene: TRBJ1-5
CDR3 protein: CAIKGTGNQPQHF

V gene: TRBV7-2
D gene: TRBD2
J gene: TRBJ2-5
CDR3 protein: CASSLAGGYQETQYF

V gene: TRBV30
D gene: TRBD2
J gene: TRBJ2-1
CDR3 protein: CAWGDRGTSGYNEQFF

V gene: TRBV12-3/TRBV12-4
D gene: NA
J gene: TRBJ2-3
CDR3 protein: CASSFRGGADTQYF

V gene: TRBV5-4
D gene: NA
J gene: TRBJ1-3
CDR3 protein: CASSLAKAGSSGNTIYF

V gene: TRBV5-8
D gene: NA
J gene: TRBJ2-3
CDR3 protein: CASSLDQDTQYF

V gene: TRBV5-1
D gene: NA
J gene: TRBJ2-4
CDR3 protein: CASSSMGAVNIQYF

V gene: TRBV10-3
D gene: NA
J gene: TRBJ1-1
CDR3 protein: CAISEQNTEAFF

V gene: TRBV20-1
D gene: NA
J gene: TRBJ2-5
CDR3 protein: CSPDGKETQYF

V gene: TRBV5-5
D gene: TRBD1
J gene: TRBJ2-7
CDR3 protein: CASSRTTGGEQYF

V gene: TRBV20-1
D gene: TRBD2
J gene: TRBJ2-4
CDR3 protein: CSAQPRAGGIGAKNIQYF

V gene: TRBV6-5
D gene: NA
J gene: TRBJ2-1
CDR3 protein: CASTLEGAGGGNEQFF

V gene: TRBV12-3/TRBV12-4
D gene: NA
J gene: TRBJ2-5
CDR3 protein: CASTQYQETQYF

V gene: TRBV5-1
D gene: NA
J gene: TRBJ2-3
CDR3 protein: CASSLEGHTPGDTQYF

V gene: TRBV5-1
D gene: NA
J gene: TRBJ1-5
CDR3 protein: CASSLAGQENQPQHF

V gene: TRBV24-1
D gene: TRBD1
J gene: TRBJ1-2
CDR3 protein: CATSDPTGARGYTF